This T cell receptor (beta chain) was identified during a study of CD8 T cells in Susac syndrome. Regarding the study as a whole: No clonal expansion appeared among CD4+ T cells in Susac patients.

It was with random hexamers that about 0.45 to 1 ug RNA was reverse transcribed. TCRdb re-called the immunoSEQ multiplex PCR reads with MiXCR, one entry per CDR3 protein. This sample has 240,000 or so distinct CDR3 sequences, with about 96% found just once. This clonotype was found once. Its matching antigen is unknown. This CDR3 has 14 amino acids. With V trimmed by 7 bases and J by 5 bases, 7 bases remained unmatched. Germline CDR1 and CDR2: SGHRS and YFSETQ. The chain couples TRBV5-1 to TRBJ2-1; 9 bases fit TRBD2. Sequenced sample: CD4+ T cells from PBMCs. This clonotype originated in a human donor with Susac syndrome. This chain's CDR3 is CASEVAGGNNEQFF. The CDR3 DNA reads TGCGCCAGCGAAGTCGCGGGAGGGAACAATGAGCAGTTCTTC. Filled out from reference TRBV5-1 and TRBJ2-1, the complete variable domain reads KAGVTQTPRYLIKTRGQQVTLSCSPISGHRSVSWYQQTPGQGLQFLFEYFSETQRNKGNFPGRFSGRQFSNSRSEMNVSTLELGDSALYLCASEVAGGNNEQFFGPGTRLTVL.